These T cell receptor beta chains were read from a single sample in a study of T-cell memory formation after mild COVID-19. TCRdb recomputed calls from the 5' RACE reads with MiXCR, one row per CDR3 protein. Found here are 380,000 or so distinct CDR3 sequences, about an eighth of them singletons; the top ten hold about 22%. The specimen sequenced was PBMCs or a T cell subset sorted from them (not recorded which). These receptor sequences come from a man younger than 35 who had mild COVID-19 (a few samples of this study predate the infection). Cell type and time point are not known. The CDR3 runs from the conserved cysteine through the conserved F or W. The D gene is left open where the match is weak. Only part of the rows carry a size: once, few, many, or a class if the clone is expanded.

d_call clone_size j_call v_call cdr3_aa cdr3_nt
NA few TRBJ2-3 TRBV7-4 CASSPGPRAGVTQYF TGTGCCAGCAGCCCGGGACCCAGAGCCGGTGTTACGCAGTATTTT
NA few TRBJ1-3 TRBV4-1 CASSLQDSGNTIYF TGCGCCAGCAGCCTACAGGACTCTGGAAACACCATATATTTT
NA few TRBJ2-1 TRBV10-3 CAISETRGNNEQFF TGTGCCATCAGTGAGACGCGGGGAAACAATGAGCAGTTCTTC
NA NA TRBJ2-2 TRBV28 CASSGHRVPGELFF TGTGCCAGCAGTGGGCACAGGGTACCCGGGGAGCTGTTTTTT
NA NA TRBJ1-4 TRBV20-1 CSARWGNEKLFF TGCAGTGCTAGATGGGGGAATGAAAAACTGTTTTTT
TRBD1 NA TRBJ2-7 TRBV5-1 CASSLGQGKDEQYF TGCGCCAGCAGCTTGGGACAGGGGAAGGACGAGCAGTACTTC
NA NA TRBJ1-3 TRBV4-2 CASSSRMSDSGNTIYF TGTGCCAGCAGCTCCAGAATGTCAGACTCTGGAAACACCATATATTTT
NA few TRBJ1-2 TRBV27 CASSLSGTYGYTF TGTGCCAGCAGTTTATCCGGGACGTATGGCTACACCTTC
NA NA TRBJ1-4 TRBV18 CASSSMAKGEKLFF TGTGCCAGCTCGAGCATGGCGAAAGGGGAAAAACTGTTTTTT
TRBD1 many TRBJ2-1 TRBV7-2 CASSPGTGKYNEQFF TGTGCCAGCAGCCCCGGGACAGGAAAATACAATGAGCAGTTCTTC
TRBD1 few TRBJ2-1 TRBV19 CASKLPGGSYNEQFF TGTGCCAGCAAGCTCCCAGGGGGCTCCTACAATGAGCAGTTCTTC
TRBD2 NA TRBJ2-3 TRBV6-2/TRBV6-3 CASNSRLGTSGGRTDTQYF TGTGCCAGCAACTCACGACTTGGGACTAGCGGGGGCCGCACAGATACGCAGTATTTT
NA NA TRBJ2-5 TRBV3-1 CASSQQTGRKTQYF TGTGCCAGCAGCCAGCAAACAGGGAGGAAGACCCAGTACTTC
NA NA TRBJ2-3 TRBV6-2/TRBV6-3 CASSYAKGTRLTDTQYF TGTGCCAGCAGTTACGCGAAAGGGACACGACTCACAGATACGCAGTATTTT
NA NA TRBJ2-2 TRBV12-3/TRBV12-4 CASEPSLGELFF TGTGCCAGCGAACCATCCCTCGGGGAGCTGTTTTTT
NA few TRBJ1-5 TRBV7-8 CASSSTGFQPQHF TGTGCCAGCAGCTCCACAGGGTTCCAGCCCCAGCATTTT
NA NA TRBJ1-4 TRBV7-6 CASSRPFGGESEKLFF TGTGCCAGCAGTCGTCCCTTCGGGGGGGAAAGTGAAAAACTGTTTTTT
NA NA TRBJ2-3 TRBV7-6 CASSLASAGTDTQYF TGTGCCAGCAGCTTAGCTTCCGCGGGGACAGATACGCAGTATTTT
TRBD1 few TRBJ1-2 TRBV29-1 CSFRQGPRGYTF TGCAGCTTCCGACAGGGCCCCCGGGGCTACACCTTC
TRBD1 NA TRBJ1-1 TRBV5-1 CASSLGGTGVEAFF TGCGCCAGCAGCTTGGGGGGGACAGGGGTAGAAGCTTTCTTT
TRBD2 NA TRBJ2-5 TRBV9 CASSAAGGRRETQYF TGTGCCAGCAGCGCCGCGGGGGGGCGGCGAGAGACCCAGTACTTC
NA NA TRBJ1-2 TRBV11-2 CASSSEGNGYTF TGTGCCAGCAGCTCCGAGGGCAATGGCTACACCTTC
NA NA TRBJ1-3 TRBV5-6 CASSLVQPGNTIYF TGTGCCAGCAGCTTGGTCCAGCCGGGAAACACCATATATTTT
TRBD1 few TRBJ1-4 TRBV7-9 CASIRLLGTGNEKLFF TGTGCCAGCATCCGATTATTGGGGACAGGAAATGAAAAACTGTTTTTT
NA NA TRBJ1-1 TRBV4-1 CASSQEDPGKAFF TGCGCCAGCAGCCAAGAAGACCCGGGTAAGGCTTTCTTT
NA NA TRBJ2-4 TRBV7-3 CASSLMGSQDIQYF TGTGCCAGCAGCTTAATGGGCAGTCAGGACATTCAGTACTTC
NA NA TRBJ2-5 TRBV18 CASSPFVETQYF TGTGCCAGCTCACCGTTCGTCGAGACCCAGTACTTC
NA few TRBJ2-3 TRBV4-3 CASSQVLYTDTQYF TGCGCCAGCAGCCAAGTGTTATACACAGATACGCAGTATTTT
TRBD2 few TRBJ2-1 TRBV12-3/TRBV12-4 CASSLRLAGAGDEQFF TGTGCCAGCAGTCTGAGACTAGCGGGGGCGGGCGATGAGCAGTTCTTC
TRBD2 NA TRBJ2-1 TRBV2 CASSVRLAGAEQFF TGTGCCAGCAGTGTGCGACTAGCGGGGGCTGAACAGTTCTTC
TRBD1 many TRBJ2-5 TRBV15 CATSVLHRGMIGTQYF TGTGCCACCAGCGTTTTGCACAGGGGGATGATCGGGACCCAGTACTTC
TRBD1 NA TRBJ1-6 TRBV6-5 CASSWDRGPRLAPLHF TGTGCCAGCAGTTGGGACAGGGGACCCCGTCTTGCACCCCTCCACTTT
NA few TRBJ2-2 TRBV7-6 CASSYQPTGELFF TGTGCCAGCAGCTATCAACCCACCGGGGAGCTGTTTTTT
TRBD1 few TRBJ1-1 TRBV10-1 CASGDSGGTEAFF TGCGCCAGCGGGGACAGCGGGGGCACTGAAGCTTTCTTT
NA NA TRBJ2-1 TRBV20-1 CSASPQAHYNEQFF TGCAGTGCTAGCCCTCAGGCCCACTACAATGAGCAGTTCTTC
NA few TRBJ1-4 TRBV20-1 CSASGASNEKLFF TGCAGCGCCTCAGGGGCCTCTAATGAAAAACTGTTTTTT
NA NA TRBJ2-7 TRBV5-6 CASSLGAGPYEQYF TGTGCCAGCAGCTTGGGGGCAGGCCCCTACGAGCAGTACTTC
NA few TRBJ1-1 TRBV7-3 CASSLDGSPPFF TGTGCCAGCAGCTTAGACGGCAGTCCTCCCTTCTTT
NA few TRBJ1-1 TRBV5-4 CASSDKGRLGTEAFF TGTGCCAGCAGCGACAAGGGGAGGTTGGGCACTGAAGCTTTCTTT
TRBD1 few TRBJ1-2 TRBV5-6 CASSLLGQDNYGYTF TGTGCCAGCAGCCTATTAGGACAGGATAACTATGGCTACACCTTC
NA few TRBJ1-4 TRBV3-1 CASSPLHVGEKLFF TGTGCCAGCAGCCCCCTACACGTCGGTGAAAAACTGTTTTTT
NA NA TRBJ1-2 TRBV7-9 CASSPYSLYGYTF TGTGCCAGCAGCCCATACTCCCTCTATGGCTACACCTTC
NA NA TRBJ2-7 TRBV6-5 CASSYSQLPYEQYF TGTGCCAGCAGTTACTCTCAGCTCCCCTACGAGCAGTACTTC
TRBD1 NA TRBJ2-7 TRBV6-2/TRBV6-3 CASTGQREQYF TGTGCCAGCACGGGACAGCGCGAGCAGTACTTC
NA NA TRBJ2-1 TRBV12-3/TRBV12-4 CASSVQSQGLPEFF TGTGCCAGCAGTGTACAATCCCAGGGCCTCCCTGAGTTCTTC
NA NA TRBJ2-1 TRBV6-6 CASRSTGRYNEQFF TGTGCCAGCAGATCGACAGGGAGGTACAATGAGCAGTTCTTC
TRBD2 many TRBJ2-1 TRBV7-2 CASSSRTSGGNEQFF TGTGCCAGCAGCTCTCGGACTAGCGGGGGGAATGAGCAGTTCTTC
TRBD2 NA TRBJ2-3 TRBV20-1 CSKLAGGPGTQYF TGCAGCAAACTAGCGGGGGGGCCCGGTACGCAGTATTTT
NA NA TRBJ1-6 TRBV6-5 CASSPNGYNSPLHF TGTGCCAGCAGTCCGAATGGGTATAATTCACCCCTCCACTTT
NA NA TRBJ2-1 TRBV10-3 CAISRTTNNEQFF TGTGCCATCAGTAGGACTACTAACAATGAGCAGTTCTTC
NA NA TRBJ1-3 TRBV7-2 CASSPPVPGTIYF TGTGCCAGCAGCCCCCCCGTCCCGGGGACCATATATTTT
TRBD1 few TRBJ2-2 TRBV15 CATSSPRTGGFGELFF TGTGCCACCAGCAGTCCCCGGACAGGGGGGTTCGGGGAGCTGTTTTTT
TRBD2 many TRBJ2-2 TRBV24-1 CATAPYGGITGELFF TGTGCCACCGCGCCCTACGGGGGGATCACCGGGGAGCTGTTTTTT
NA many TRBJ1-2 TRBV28 CATTWAHLIGYTF TGTGCCACCACGTGGGCCCACCTTATTGGCTACACCTTC
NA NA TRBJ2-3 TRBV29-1 CSVAPQGVREDTQYF TGCAGCGTTGCGCCTCAGGGGGTACGGGAGGATACGCAGTATTTT
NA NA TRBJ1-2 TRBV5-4 CASSALSNYGYTF TGTGCCAGCAGTGCTCTCAGCAACTATGGCTACACCTTC
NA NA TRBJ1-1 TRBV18 CASSPEQDTEAFF TGTGCCAGCTCACCGGAACAGGACACTGAAGCTTTCTTT
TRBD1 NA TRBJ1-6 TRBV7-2 CASSPRTGVGNNSPLHF TGTGCCAGCAGCCCCCGGACAGGGGTTGGTAACAATTCACCCCTCCACTTT
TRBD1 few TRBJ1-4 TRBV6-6 CASSYIGTGGVGLFF TGTGCCAGCAGTTACATCGGGACAGGTGGGGTAGGGCTGTTTTTT